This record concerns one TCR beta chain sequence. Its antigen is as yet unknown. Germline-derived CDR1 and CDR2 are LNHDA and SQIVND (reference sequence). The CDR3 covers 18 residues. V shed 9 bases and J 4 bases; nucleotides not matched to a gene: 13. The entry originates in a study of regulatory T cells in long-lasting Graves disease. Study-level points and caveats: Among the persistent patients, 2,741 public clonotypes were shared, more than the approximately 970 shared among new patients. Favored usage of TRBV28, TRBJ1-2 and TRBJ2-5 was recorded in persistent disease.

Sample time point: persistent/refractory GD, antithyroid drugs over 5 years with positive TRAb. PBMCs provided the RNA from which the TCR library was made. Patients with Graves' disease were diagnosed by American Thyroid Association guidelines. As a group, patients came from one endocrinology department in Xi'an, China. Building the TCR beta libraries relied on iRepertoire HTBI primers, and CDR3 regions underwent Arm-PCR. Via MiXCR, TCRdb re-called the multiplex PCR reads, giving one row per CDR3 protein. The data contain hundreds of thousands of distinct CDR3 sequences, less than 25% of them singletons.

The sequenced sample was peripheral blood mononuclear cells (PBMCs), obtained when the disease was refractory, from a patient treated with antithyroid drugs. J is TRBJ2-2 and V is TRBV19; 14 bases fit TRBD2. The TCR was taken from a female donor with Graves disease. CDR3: CASKPGLAGEVGTGELFF. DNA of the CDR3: TGTGCCAGCAAGCCGGGACTAGCGGGAGAGGTGGGCACCGGGGAGCTGTTTTTT. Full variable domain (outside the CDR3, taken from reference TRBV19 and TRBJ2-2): DGGITQSPKYLFRKEGQNVTLSCEQNLNHDAMYWYRQDPGQGLRLIYYSQIVNDFQKGDIAEGYSVSREKKESFPLTVTSAQKNPTAFYLCASKPGLAGEVGTGELFFGEGSRLTVL.